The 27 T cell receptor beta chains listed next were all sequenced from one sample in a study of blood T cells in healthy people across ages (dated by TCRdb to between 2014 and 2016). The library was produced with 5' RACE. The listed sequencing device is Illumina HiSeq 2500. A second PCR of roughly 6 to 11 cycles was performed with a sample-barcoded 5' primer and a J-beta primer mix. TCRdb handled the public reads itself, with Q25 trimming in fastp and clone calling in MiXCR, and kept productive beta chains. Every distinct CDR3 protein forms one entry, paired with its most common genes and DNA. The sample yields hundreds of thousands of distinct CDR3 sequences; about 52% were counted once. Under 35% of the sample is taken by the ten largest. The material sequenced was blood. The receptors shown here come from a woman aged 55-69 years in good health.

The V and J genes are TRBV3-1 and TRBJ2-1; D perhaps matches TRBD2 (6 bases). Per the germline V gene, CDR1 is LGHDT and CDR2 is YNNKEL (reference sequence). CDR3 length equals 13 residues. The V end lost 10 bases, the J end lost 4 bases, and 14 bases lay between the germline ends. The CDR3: CATASSGYNEQFF. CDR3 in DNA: TGTGCCACCGCATCGAGCGGGTACAATGAGCAGTTCTTC.

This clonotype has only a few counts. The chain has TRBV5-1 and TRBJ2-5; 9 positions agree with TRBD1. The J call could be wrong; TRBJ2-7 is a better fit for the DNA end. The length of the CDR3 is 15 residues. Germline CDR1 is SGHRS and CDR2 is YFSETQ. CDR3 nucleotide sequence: TGCGCCAGCAGCTTTGGGACAGGGCCTGGCTACGAGCAGTACTTC. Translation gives CASSFGTGPGYEQYF.

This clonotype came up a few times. The CDR3 DNA reads as TGCAGTGCTAGTGGGCCACCCCTGCGGGGGGTCTACGAGCAGTACTTC. Its protein is CSASGPPLRGVYEQYF. This rearrangement joins TRBV20-1 to TRBJ2-7; 8 bases line up with TRBD2. From germline, CDR1 is DFQATT and CDR2 SNEGSKA (reference sequence). The ends lost 3 bases at V and 3 bases at J; junction bases unmatched: 13. The CDR3 loop spans 16 amino acids.

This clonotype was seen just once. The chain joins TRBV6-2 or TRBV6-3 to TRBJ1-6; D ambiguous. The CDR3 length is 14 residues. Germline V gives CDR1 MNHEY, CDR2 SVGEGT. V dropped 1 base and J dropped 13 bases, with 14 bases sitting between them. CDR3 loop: CASSYFPTATPLHF. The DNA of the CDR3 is TGTGCCAGCAGTTACTTTCCTACCGCGACTCCCCTCCACTTT.

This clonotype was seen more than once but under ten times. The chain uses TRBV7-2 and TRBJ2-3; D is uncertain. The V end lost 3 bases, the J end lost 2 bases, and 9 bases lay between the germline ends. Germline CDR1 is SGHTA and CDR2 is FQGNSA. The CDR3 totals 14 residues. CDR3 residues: CASSFGVATDTQYF. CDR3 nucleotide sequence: TGTGCCAGCAGCTTTGGGGTTGCCACAGATACGCAGTATTTT.

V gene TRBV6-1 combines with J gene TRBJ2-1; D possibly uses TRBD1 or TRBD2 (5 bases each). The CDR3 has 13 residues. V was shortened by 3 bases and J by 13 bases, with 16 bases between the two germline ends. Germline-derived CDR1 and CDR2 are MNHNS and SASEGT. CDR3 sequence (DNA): TGTGCCAGCAGTGAGTACCGGGACCTCCGCCAGTTCTTC. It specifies CASSEYRDLRQFF.

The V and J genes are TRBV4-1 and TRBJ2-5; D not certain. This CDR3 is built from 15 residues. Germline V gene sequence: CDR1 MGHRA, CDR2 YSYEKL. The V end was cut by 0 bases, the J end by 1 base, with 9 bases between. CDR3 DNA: TGCGCCAGCAGCCAAGACCCGACTCGCCAAGAGACCCAGTACTTC. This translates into CASSQDPTRQETQYF.

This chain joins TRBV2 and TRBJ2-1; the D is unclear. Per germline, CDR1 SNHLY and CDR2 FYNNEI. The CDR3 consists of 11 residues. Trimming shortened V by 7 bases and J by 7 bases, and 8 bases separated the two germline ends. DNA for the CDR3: TGTGCCAGCAATATGAAAAATGAGCAGTTCTTC. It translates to CASNMKNEQFF.

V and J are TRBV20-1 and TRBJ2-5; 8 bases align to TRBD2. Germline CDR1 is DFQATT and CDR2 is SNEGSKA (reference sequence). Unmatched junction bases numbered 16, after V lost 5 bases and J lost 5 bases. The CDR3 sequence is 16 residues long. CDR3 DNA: TGCAGTGCTCCCCCCCTGGACACGGGAGGGTGGGAGACCCAGTACTTC. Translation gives CSAPPLDTGGWETQYF.

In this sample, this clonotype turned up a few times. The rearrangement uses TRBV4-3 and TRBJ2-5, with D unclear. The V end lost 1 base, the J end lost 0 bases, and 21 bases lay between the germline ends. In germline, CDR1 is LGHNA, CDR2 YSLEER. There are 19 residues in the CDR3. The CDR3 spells CASSQVGKGFDLDQETQYF. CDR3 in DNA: TGCGCCAGCAGCCAAGTGGGTAAGGGTTTCGATTTGGACCAAGAGACCCAGTACTTC.

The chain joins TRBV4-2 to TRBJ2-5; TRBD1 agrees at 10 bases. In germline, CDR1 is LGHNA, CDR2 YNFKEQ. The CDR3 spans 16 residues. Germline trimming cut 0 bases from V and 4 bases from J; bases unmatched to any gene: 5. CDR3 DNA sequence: TGTGCCAGCAGCCAAGAAGGACAGGGGGGCGGAGAGACCCAGTACTTC. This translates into CASSQEGQGGGETQYF.

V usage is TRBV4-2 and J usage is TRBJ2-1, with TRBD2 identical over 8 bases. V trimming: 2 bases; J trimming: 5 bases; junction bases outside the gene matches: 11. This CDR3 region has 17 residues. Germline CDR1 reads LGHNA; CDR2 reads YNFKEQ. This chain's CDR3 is CASSQQRGLARDNEQFF. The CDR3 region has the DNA TGTGCCAGCAGCCAACAAAGAGGACTAGCAAGGGACAATGAGCAGTTCTTC.

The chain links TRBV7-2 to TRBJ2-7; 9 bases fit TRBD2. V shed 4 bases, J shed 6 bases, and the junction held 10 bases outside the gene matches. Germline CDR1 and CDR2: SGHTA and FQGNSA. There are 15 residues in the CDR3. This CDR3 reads CASSSASGTFSEQYF. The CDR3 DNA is TGTGCCAGCAGCTCGGCTAGCGGGACATTCTCCGAGCAGTACTTC.

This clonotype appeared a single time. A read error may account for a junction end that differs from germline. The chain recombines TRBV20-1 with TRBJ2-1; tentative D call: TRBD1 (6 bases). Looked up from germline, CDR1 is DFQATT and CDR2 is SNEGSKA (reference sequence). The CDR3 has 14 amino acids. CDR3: CSANPGQPYNKQFF. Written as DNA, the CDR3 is TGCAGTGCTAACCCAGGACAGCCATACAATAAGCAGTTCTTC.

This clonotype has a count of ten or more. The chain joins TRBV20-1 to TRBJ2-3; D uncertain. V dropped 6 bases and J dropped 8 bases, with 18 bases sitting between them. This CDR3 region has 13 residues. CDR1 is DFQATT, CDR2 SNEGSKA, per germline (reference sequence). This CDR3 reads CSASASRLVTQYF. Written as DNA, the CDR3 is TGCAGTGCGAGCGCCAGTAGGTTGGTTACGCAGTATTTT.

This CDR3 reads CASSQGSGMTDTQYF. The CDR3 DNA reads as TGCGCCAGCAGCCAAGGTAGCGGGATGACAGATACGCAGTATTTT. This rearrangement joins TRBV4-3 to TRBJ2-3; 8 bases match TRBD2. This CDR3 has 15 residues. Germline lookup yields CDR1 LGHNA and CDR2 YSLEER. Germline trimming cut 1 base from V and 3 bases from J; bases unmatched to any gene: 3.

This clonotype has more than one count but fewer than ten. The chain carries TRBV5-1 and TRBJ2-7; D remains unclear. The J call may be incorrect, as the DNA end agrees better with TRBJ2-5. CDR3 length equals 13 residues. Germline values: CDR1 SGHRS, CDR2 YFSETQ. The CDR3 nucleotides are TGCGCCAGCAGCTCTTGGGCTGACGAGACCCAGTACTTC. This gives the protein CASSSWADETQYF.

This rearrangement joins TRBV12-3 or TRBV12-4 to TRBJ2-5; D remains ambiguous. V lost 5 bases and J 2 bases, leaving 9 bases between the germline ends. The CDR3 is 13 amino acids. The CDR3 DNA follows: TGTGCCAGCAGTCTATCAGATCAAGAGACCCAGTACTTC. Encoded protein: CASSLSDQETQYF.

The CDR3 here is CASSLSGNEETQYF. CDR3 in DNA: TGCGCCAGCAGCCTAAGCGGGAATGAAGAGACCCAGTACTTC. The rearrangement uses TRBV5-1 and TRBJ2-5, with TRBD2 identical over 7 bases. The CDR3 runs 14 residues. The V and J ends lost 4 bases and 3 bases, in that order; junction bases with no gene match: 6. The germline CDR1 and CDR2 sequences are SGHRS and YFSETQ.

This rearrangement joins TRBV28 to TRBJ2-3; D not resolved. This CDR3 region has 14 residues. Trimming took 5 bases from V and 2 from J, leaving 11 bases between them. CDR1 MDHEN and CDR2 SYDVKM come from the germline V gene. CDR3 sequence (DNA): TGTGCCAGCAGTCCCGCAACTACCACAGATACGCAGTATTTT. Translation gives CASSPATTTDTQYF.

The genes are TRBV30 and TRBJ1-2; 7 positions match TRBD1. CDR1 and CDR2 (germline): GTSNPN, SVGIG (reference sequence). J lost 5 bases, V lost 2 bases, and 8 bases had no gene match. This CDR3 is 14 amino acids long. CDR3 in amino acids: CAWSKRQGEYGYTF. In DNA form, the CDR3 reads TGTGCCTGGAGTAAACGACAGGGCGAGTATGGCTACACCTTC. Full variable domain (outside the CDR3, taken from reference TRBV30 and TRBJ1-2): SQTIHQWPATLVQPVGSPLSLECTVEGTSNPNLYWYRQAAGRGLQLLFYSVGIGQISSEVPQNLSASRPQDRQFILSSKKLLLSDSGFYLCAWSKRQGEYGYTFGSGTRLTVV.

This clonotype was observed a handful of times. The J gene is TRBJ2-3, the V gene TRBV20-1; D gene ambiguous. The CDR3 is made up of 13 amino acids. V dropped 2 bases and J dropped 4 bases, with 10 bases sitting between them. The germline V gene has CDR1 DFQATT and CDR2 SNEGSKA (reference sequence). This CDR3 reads CSARTWAADTQYF. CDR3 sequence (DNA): TGCAGTGCTAGAACTTGGGCGGCAGATACGCAGTATTTT.

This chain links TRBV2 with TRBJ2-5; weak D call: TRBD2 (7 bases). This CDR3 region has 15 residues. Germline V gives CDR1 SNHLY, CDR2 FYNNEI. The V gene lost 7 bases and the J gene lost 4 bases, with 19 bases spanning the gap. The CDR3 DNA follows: TGTGCCAGCACGGGGGGCTCGCTGAGGGGAGAGACCCAGTACTTC. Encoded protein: CASTGGSLRGETQYF.

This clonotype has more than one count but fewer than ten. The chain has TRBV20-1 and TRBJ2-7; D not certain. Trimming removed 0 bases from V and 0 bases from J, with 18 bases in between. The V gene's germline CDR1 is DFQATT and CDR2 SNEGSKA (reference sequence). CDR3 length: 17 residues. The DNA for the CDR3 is TGCAGTGCTAGAGATCATCGATCGGGCAACCCCTCCTACGAGCAGTACTTC. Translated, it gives CSARDHRSGNPSYEQYF.

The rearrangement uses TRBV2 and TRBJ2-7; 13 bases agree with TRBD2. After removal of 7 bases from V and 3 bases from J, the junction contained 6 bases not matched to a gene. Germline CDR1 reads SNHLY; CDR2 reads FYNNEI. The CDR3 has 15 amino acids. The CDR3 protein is CASKSTSGGNYEQYF. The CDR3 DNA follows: TGTGCCAGCAAGTCGACTAGCGGGGGGAACTACGAGCAGTACTTC.

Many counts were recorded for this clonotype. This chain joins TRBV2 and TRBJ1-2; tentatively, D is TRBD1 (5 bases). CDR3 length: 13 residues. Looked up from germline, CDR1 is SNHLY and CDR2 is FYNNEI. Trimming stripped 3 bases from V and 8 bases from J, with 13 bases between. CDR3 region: CASSDGGAAGYTF. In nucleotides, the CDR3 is TGTGCCAGCAGTGATGGAGGGGCCGCCGGCTACACCTTC.

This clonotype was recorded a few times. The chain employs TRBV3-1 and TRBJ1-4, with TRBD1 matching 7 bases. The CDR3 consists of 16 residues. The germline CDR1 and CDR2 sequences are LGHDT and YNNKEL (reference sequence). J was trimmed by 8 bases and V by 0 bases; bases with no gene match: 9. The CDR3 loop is CASSQDLLQGLEKLFF. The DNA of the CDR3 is TGTGCCAGCAGCCAAGATCTTCTACAGGGGCTAGAAAAACTGTTTTTT.